The clone carrying this T cell receptor (beta chain) appeared a few times. Its specificity is unknown. This entry is derived from a study of vaccination and CD4 T cells after COVID-19. Background on the study: The convalescents included six males and four females, and among them two were Hispanic while seven were Caucasian. A median of approximately 72 days (range 14 to 241) separated dose two from the taking of post-vaccine samples. In culture, cells were exposed to overlapping spike peptides from SARS-CoV-2, HCoV-NL63, HCoV-OC43 and HCoV-229E.

The Oncomine TCR Beta short-read assay sequenced DNA from cultured CD4+ T cells. Via MiXCR, TCRdb re-called the PCR reads, giving one row per CDR3 protein. Among about 24,000 distinct CDR3 sequences listed, around 42% were seen once. The time point was: late sampling 161 to 241 days after vaccination in a few convalescent patients. Indicated treatment: approximately nine-day PBMC culture with coronavirus spike peptide pools or control peptides (ViraFEST assay). At days 3 and 7, half the medium was exchanged for fresh IL-2 medium. The source is a human donor who had recovered from COVID-19. The sample here was CD4+ T cells from blood, cultured in vitro, taken about 7 months after SARS-CoV-2 vaccination.

In DNA, the CDR3 is TGCAGTGCTGAACCCCCACTAGCGGGAGTTCGGGAGACCCAGTACTTC. This encodes CSAEPPLAGVRETQYF. The chain links TRBV20-1 to TRBJ2-5, with TRBD2 identical over 11 bases. Looked up from germline, CDR1 is DFQATT and CDR2 is SNEGSKA (reference sequence). CDR3 length equals 16 residues. V dropped 5 bases and J dropped 5; count of bases not matched to a gene: 13.